This entry lists 25 T cell receptor beta chains sequenced from one sample in a study of blood T cell repertoires in COVID-19. Clones were sequenced by immunoSEQ multiplex PCR, and TCRdb holds only the in-frame ones, with some missing. The repertoire consists of about 53,000 clones, with just under 90% occurring once and the leading ten covering 3.5% to 4.5%. Input material: peripheral blood. Receptors were obtained from a man aged 50 or older with acute or convalescent COVID-19.

The chain employs TRBV30 and TRBJ2-5; D is possibly TRBD1 (6 bases). The CDR3 totals 13 residues. The germline V gene has CDR1 GTSNPN and CDR2 SVGIG (reference sequence). Deletions cut 0 bases from V and 7 bases from J, with 12 bases between. The CDR3 reads CAWSVREGGTQYF. The CDR3, as DNA: TGTGCCTGGAGTGTACGGGAAGGGGGGACCCAGTACTTC.

The chain joins TRBV28 to TRBJ1-2, with 9 bases that match TRBD1. The CDR3 runs to 15 residues. Germline V gene data show CDR1 as MDHEN and CDR2 as SYDVKM. V shed 7 bases and J 0 bases; nucleotides not matched to a gene: 6. The CDR3 nucleotides are TGTGCCAGCAACCGGGACAGGGTAGCTAACTATGGCTACACCTTC. Translation gives CASNRDRVANYGYTF.

V is TRBV27 and J is TRBJ2-5; no definite D call. From germline, CDR1 is MNHEY and CDR2 SMNVEV (reference sequence). The CDR3 consists of 13 residues. Trimming removed 6 bases from V and 4 bases from J, with 12 bases in between. CDR3 in amino acids: CASRALGGETQYF. CDR3 bases: TGTGCCAGCAGGGCCCTTGGTGGAGAGACCCAGTACTTC.

The genes are TRBV7-9 and TRBJ2-1; 10 bases align to TRBD2. CDR1 and CDR2 from the germline V gene are SEHNR and FQNEAQ (reference sequence). V lost 11 bases and J lost 5; bases outside the gene matches: 12. This CDR3 comprises 15 residues. CDR3 sequence: CALRGAGGHNNEQFF. CDR3 DNA sequence: TGTGCCCTCCGGGGAGCGGGGGGGCACAACAATGAGCAGTTCTTC.

The V gene is TRBV14, the J gene TRBJ1-4; D is undetermined. V lost 3 bases, J lost 6 bases, and 5 bases lay in between. Germline V gene data show CDR1 as SGHDN and CDR2 as FVKESK. This CDR3 is 12 amino acids long. CDR3 amino acids: CASSQRYEKLFF. In DNA form, the CDR3 reads TGTGCCAGCAGCCAGAGATATGAAAAACTGTTTTTT.

The rearrangement uses TRBV11-3 and TRBJ1-5, with D uncertain. Per germline, CDR1 SGHNT and CDR2 YENEEA. The CDR3 has 14 residues. V was cut by 5 bases and J by 1 base, with 9 bases left in between. The CDR3 sequence is CASSLDGSNQPQHF. CDR3 in DNA: TGTGCCAGCAGCCTCGACGGGAGCAATCAGCCCCAGCATTTT.

The chain uses TRBV6-5 and TRBJ1-2, with TRBD1 identical over 7 bases. The CDR3 covers 13 residues. The V and J ends lost 10 bases and 8 bases, in that order; junction bases with no gene match: 13. Germline CDR1 and CDR2: MNHEY and SVGAGI. The CDR3 sequence is CATTDRETIGYTF. CDR3 DNA sequence: TGTGCCACCACCGACAGGGAGACTATCGGCTACACCTTC.

The rearrangement links TRBV3-1 (or the pseudogene TRBV3-2) to TRBJ1-6; TRBD1 matches 7 bases. Germline lookup yields CDR1 LGHDT and CDR2 YNNKEL (reference sequence). This CDR3 spans 17 amino acids. After removal of 4 bases from V and 5 bases from J, the junction contained 11 bases not matched to a gene. The DNA for the CDR3 is TGTGCCAGCAGCCCCCGCGGGCGGGACAGCGATAATTCACCCCTCCACTTT. Translated: CASSPRGRDSDNSPLHF.

This clone was detected a few times. The chain recombines TRBV27 with TRBJ2-1, with 13 nucleotides matching TRBD2. The V and J ends lost 4 bases and 6 bases, in that order; junction bases with no gene match: 3. The CDR3 contains 15 residues. Germline V CDR1 and CDR2: MNHEY, SMNVEV (reference sequence). CDR3 in DNA: TGTGCCAGCAGTTCCGGGACTAGCGGGATCAATGAGCAGTTCTTC. Encoded protein: CASSSGTSGINEQFF.

The genes are TRBV27 and TRBJ2-2; TRBD2 agrees at 9 bases. The CDR3 sequence is 15 residues long. The V gene end was trimmed by 4 bases and the J gene end by 5 bases; junction bases not matched to a gene: 5. The V gene's germline CDR1 is MNHEY and CDR2 SMNVEV (reference sequence). CDR3 coding DNA: TGTGCCAGCAGTTATTCTAGCGGGATGACCGGGGAGCTGTTTTTT. Amino acid sequence: CASSYSSGMTGELFF.

CDR3 in amino acids: CASSPRGEGYYEQYF. The CDR3 DNA reads as TGTGCCAGCAGCCCTAGGGGGGAGGGGTACTACGAGCAGTACTTC. This chain uses TRBV9 with TRBJ2-7; a weak D match, TRBD2 (7 bases). Germline V gives CDR1 SGDLS, CDR2 YYNGEE. There are 15 residues in the CDR3. Trimming cost V 4 bases and J 3 bases, with 17 bases left between them.

The chain joins TRBV21-1 to TRBJ1-5. TRBV21-1 is an annotated pseudogene. The CDR3 runs 19 residues. The CDR3 sequence: CASSKEQAFLGRGNQPQHF. Written as DNA, the CDR3 is TGTGCCAGCAGCAAAGAGCAAGCTTTTTTGGGGAGAGGCAATCAGCCCCAGCATTTT.

In its sample, this clone was seen a few times. The chain combines TRBV2 with TRBJ2-2, with TRBD2 as a possible D gene (5 bases). This CDR3 contains 14 residues. The germline CDR1 and CDR2 sequences are SNHLY and FYNNEI. The V and J ends lost 6 bases and 6 bases respectively, with 14 bases between them. CDR3 sequence: CASRIGVMAGELFF. The CDR3 nucleotides are TGTGCCAGCAGGATCGGGGTTATGGCCGGGGAGCTGTTTTTT.

V is TRBV18 and J is TRBJ1-1, with a tentative D call TRBD1 (6 bases). Trimming shortened V by 8 bases and J by 1 base, and 11 bases separated the two germline ends. The CDR3 loop spans 13 amino acids. Germline CDR1 reads KGHSH; CDR2 reads LQKENI. The DNA of the CDR3 is TGTGCCAGCCTTGGACAGAAGAACACTGAAGCTTTCTTT. This gives the protein CASLGQKNTEAFF.

The chain uses TRBV5-4 and TRBJ1-4; TRBD1 is a possible D gene (5 bases). The CDR3 contains 14 residues. Germline-derived CDR1 and CDR2 are SGHNT and YYREEE (reference sequence). V lost 0 bases to trimming and J lost 4 bases, with 7 bases between them. This chain's CDR3 is CASSLAGVNEKLFF. The CDR3 bases are TGTGCCAGCAGCTTGGCGGGGGTTAATGAAAAACTGTTTTTT.

This clone was counted between two and nine times. The chain uses TRBV28 and TRBJ1-2, with 10 bases aligning to TRBD1. V shed 4 bases and J 2 bases; nucleotides not matched to a gene: 7. Germline V lookup: CDR1 MDHEN, CDR2 SYDVKM. The CDR3 spans 16 residues. CDR3 region: CASSSTPGQGNYGYTF. Written as DNA, the CDR3 is TGTGCCAGCAGTTCGACCCCGGGACAGGGGAACTATGGCTACACCTTC.

The chain recombines TRBV27 with TRBJ2-7, with D possibly TRBD2 on 5 matching bases. This CDR3 is 14 amino acids long. With 4 bases removed from V and 1 base from J, the gap between germline ends came to 11 bases. The germline V gene encodes CDR1 MNHEY and CDR2 SMNVEV (reference sequence). The chain's CDR3 is CASSSFGGSYEQYF. Here the CDR3 DNA reads TGTGCCAGCAGTTCCTTTGGAGGATCCTACGAGCAGTACTTC.

In this sample, this clone is medium-sized. The gene calls are TRBV19 and TRBJ1-1; TRBD1 might be the D (5 bases). This CDR3 spans 12 amino acids. Trimming removed 3 bases from V and 11 bases from J, with 13 bases in between. Looked up from germline, CDR1 is LNHDA and CDR2 is SQIVND (reference sequence). CDR3 DNA: TGTGCCAGTAGTATGGGGCGGGGTTCGGCTTTCTTT. Amino acids: CASSMGRGSAFF. The variable domain in full, with the rest retrieved from reference TRBV19 and TRBJ1-1, is DGGITQSPKYLFRKEGQNVTLSCEQNLNHDAMYWYRQDPGQGLRLIYYSQIVNDFQKGDIAEGYSVSREKKESFPLTVTSAQKNPTAFYLCASSMGRGSAFFGQGTRLTVV.

The chain is built from TRBV27 and TRBJ2-1; the match to TRBD2 covers 7 bases. V gave up 4 bases and J gave up 1 base; unmatched junction bases: 10. CDR1 is MNHEY and CDR2 is SMNVEV in the germline V gene (reference sequence). CDR3 length: 17 residues. The CDR3 spells CASSWSGGPHSYNEQFF. The CDR3 DNA reads TGTGCCAGCAGTTGGTCGGGAGGACCCCATTCCTACAATGAGCAGTTCTTC.

This chain links TRBV10-3 with TRBJ1-1; TRBD1 aligns across 8 bases. Germline values: CDR1 ENHRY, CDR2 SYGVKD. V gave up 8 bases and J gave up 0 bases; unmatched junction bases: 5. The CDR3 runs to 14 residues. CDR3 DNA: TGTGCCATCTGGGGGGACAGGATGAACACTGAAGCTTTCTTT. Protein sequence: CAIWGDRMNTEAFF.

This clone was observed a few times. This chain uses TRBV4-1 with TRBJ2-7; TRBD1 might be the D (6 bases). V was shortened by 5 bases and J by 0 bases, with 17 bases between the two germline ends. The CDR3 spans 16 residues. Germline-derived CDR1 and CDR2 are MGHRA and YSYEKL. Here the CDR3 DNA reads TGCGCCAGCAGCTATAGCTATGAGACAGGCTCCTACGAGCAGTACTTC. Its protein is CASSYSYETGSYEQYF.

This clone was found once. In DNA, the CDR3 is TGCGCCAGCAGTAAGCAGGGGCAGGGCCCCTACGAGCAGTACTTC. This encodes CASSKQGQGPYEQYF. The rearrangement joins TRBV5-1 to TRBJ2-7, with D possibly being TRBD1 (6 bases). Germline loops: CDR1 SGHRS, CDR2 YFSETQ. V lost 5 bases, J lost 2 bases, and 17 bases lay in between. The CDR3 sequence is 15 residues long. The full variable domain, its missing parts supplied by reference TRBV5-1 and TRBJ2-7, is KAGVTQTPRYLIKTRGQQVTLSCSPISGHRSVSWYQQTPGQGLQFLFEYFSETQRNKGNFPGRFSGRQFSNSRSEMNVSTLELGDSALYLCASSKQGQGPYEQYFGPGTRLTVT.

CDR3 sequence reads: CASSEIGTGDTEAFF. The CDR3 nucleotides read TGTGCCAGCAGTGAAATTGGGACAGGGGACACTGAAGCTTTCTTT. This chain uses TRBV6-1 with TRBJ1-1, with 10 positions matching TRBD1. The germline V gene encodes CDR1 MNHNS and CDR2 SASEGT. The junction had 3 bases not matched to a gene; V was cut back by 2 bases and J by 3 bases. The CDR3 is made up of 15 amino acids.

The rearrangement uses TRBV2 and TRBJ1-5, with 8 bases fitting TRBD1. CDR3 length: 15 amino acids. The V segment lost 6 bases and the J segment 7 bases; nucleotides outside the gene matches: 11. From germline, CDR1 is SNHLY and CDR2 FYNNEI. The CDR3 region is CASSIDRGSGQPQHF. For the CDR3, the DNA is TGTGCCAGCAGCATAGACAGGGGTTCCGGACAGCCCCAGCATTTT.

The chain uses TRBV7-9 and TRBJ2-6, with a tentative D call TRBD2 (5 bases). The V end lost 4 bases, the J end lost 5 bases, and 21 bases lay between the germline ends. The CDR3 totals 18 residues. Germline V lookup: CDR1 SEHNR, CDR2 FQNEAQ (reference sequence). For the CDR3, the DNA is TGTGCCAGCAGCTCGACTAAATACATACAAAGTCGGGCCAACGTCCTGACTTTC. The encoded protein is CASSSTKYIQSRANVLTF.